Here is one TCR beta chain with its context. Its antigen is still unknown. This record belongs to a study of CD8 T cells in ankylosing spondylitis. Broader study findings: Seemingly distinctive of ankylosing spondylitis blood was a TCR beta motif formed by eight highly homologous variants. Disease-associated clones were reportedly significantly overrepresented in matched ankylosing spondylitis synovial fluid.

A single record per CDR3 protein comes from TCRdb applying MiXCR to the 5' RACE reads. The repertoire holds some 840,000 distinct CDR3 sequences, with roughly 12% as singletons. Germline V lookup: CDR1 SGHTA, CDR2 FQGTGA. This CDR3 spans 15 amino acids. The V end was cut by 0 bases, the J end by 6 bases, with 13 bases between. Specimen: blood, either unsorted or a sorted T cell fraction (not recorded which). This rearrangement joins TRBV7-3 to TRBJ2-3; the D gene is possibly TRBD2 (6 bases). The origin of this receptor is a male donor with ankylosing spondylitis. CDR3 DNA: TGTGCCAGCAGCTTAACGGCCCTTGGAGGGGATACGCAGTATTTT. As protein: CASSLTALGGDTQYF. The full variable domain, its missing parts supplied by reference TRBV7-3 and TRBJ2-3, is GAGVSQTPSNKVTEKGKYVELRCDPISGHTALYWYRQSLGQGPEFLIYFQGTGAADDSGLPNDRFFAVRPEGSVSTLKIQRTERGDSAVYLCASSLTALGGDTQYFGPGTRLTVL.